This T cell receptor beta chain was recorded in a study of blood T cells in healthy people across ages. To note about this clonotype: Its specificity is not known.

Next came a second PCR, run for roughly 6 to 11 cycles, which used a sample-barcoded 5' primer along with a J-beta primer mix. TCRdb fed the 5' RACE reads into MiXCR, producing one record per CDR3 protein. The table has roughly 1.4 million distinct CDR3 sequences, approximately 59% seen once. This CDR3 comprises 17 residues. CDR1 is MNHNY, CDR2 SVGAGI, per germline (reference sequence). V lost 6 bases to trimming and J lost 0 bases; unmatched junction nucleotides: 13. Study-wide results and limits: Naive T cell percentage strongly correlated with TCR beta diversity. Naive CD4+ cells and diversity were both higher in long-lived donors than in aged donors.

The authors isolated at least 7 million PBMCs per sample. Sequencing was carried out using blood. The rearrangement uses TRBV6-6 and TRBJ2-7; the match to TRBD1 covers 8 bases. This TCR came from a man aged 18 to 29 in good health. DNA of the CDR3: TGTGCCAGCAGCCAAGGGCACGTTACAGGGGGCTCCTACGAGCAGTACTTC. Translated: CASSQGHVTGGSYEQYF.